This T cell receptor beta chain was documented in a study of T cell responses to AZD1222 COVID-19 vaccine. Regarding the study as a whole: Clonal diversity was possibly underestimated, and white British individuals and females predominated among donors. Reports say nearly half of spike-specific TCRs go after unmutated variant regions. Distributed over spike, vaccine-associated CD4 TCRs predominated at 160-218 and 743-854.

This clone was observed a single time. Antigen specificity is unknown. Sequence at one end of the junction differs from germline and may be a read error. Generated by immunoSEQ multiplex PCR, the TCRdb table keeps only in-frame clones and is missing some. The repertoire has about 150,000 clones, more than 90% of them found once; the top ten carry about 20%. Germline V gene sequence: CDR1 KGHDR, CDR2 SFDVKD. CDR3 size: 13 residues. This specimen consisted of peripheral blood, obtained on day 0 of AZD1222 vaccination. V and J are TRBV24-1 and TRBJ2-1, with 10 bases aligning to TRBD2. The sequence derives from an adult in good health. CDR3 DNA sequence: TGTGCCACCAGTGATTCAACCAGGGGACTAGCGCTCTTC. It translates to CATSDSTRGLALF.